The clone carrying this T cell receptor beta chain was seen many times. The data are from a study of T-cell reconstitution after alpha-beta-depleted transplantation in children. The germline gives CDR1 SGHRS, CDR2 YFSETQ. The V and J ends lost 0 bases and 0 bases respectively, with 5 bases between them. The CDR3 has 14 amino acids. A TCRbeta library incorporating unique molecular identifiers was prepared. TCRdb recomputed calls from the PCR reads with MiXCR, one row per CDR3 protein. This sample yields some 280,000 distinct CDR3 sequences, of which more than 9% are seen a single time; 10% belongs to the top ten.

The specimen was PBMCs from the stem cell graft donor, collected from the stem cell graft. The rearrangement links TRBV5-1 to TRBJ2-3, with no clear D. This TCR was sampled from a human donor who donated a stem cell graft to a child with SCID. The CDR3 region is CASSLDQSTDTQYF. The CDR3 nucleotides read TGCGCCAGCAGCTTGGACCAGAGCACAGATACGCAGTATTTT.